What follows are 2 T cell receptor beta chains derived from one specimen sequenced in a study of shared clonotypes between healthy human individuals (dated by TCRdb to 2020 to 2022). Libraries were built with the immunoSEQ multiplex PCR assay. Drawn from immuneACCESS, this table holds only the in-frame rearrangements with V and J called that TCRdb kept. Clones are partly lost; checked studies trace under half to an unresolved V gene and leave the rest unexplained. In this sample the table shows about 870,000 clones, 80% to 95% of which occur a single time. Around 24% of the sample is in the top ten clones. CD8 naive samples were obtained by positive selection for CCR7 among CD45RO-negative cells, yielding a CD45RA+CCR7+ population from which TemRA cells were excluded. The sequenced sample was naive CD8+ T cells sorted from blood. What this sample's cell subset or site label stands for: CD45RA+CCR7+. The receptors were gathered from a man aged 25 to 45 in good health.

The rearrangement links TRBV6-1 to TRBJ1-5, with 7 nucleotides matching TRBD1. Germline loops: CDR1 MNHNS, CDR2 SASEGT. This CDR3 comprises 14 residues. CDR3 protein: CVTSGKGAGQPQHF. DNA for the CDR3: TGTGTCACCAGCGGTAAGGGGGCGGGTCAGCCCCAGCATTTT.

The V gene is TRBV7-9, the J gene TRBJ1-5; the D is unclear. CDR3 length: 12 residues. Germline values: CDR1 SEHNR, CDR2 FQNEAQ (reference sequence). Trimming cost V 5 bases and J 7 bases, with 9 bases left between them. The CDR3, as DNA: TGTGCCAGCAGCAGGACCACGCAGCCCCAGCATTTT. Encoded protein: CASSRTTQPQHF. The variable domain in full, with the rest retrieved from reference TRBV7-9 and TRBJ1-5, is DTGVSQNPRHKITKRGQNVTFRCDPISEHNRLYWYRQTLGQGPEFLTYFQNEAQLEKSRLLSDRFSAERPKGSFSTLEIQRTEQGDSAMYLCASSRTTQPQHFGDGTRLSIL.